Shown below are 14 T cell receptor beta chains from a single sample sequenced in a study of human T cells and chemical hapten exposure (dated by TCRdb to the early 2020s). Library preparation was by RACE. Sequenced on a NextSeq 500. Using fastp trimming at Q25 and MiXCR clonotype assembly, TCRdb reanalyzed the public sequencing data and kept in-frame beta chains. CDR3 protein sequences are deduplicated, and each keeps its most common genes and DNA. Present in this sample are about 120,000 distinct CDR3 sequences, about 11% of which were seen just once. Over 2% of the sample lies in the top ten. The time point label on this specimen signifies: patch test 3, about 24 weeks after DPC sensitization. The label giving this sample's treatment or condition can be read as: therapeutic diphenylcyclopropenone sensitization with weekly scalp DPC. Sample: whole blood, taken in connection with sensitization to the hapten diphenylcyclopropenone (DPC). These receptors were taken from a woman aged 45 to 65 with alopecia areata. Some clones in this sample may be carry-over from other donors' samples.

This clonotype was detected ten times or more. The gene calls are TRBV6-5 and TRBJ2-1, with D perhaps TRBD2 (8 bases). The length of the CDR3 is 17 residues. V was trimmed by 6 bases and J by 10 bases, leaving 28 bases between them. CDR1 MNHEY and CDR2 SVGAGI come from the germline V gene. CDR3 region: CASSPRGRASGSREQFF. The CDR3 region has the DNA TGTGCCAGCAGCCCCAGGGGGAGGGCTAGCGGGTCTCGGGAGCAGTTCTTC.

This clonotype was seen a handful of times. This chain connects TRBV6-6 to TRBJ1-5; possible D gene TRBD1, 6 bases. CDR3 length equals 14 residues. Per germline, CDR1 MNHNY and CDR2 SVGAGI (reference sequence). The V end was cut by 6 bases, the J end by 7 bases, with 16 bases between. CDR3 region: CASRHEQGQQPQHF. The CDR3 DNA reads as TGTGCCAGCAGGCACGAACAGGGCCAACAGCCCCAGCATTTT.

There are a few counts of this clonotype. The chain employs TRBV29-1 and TRBJ1-4; no reliable D call. CDR3 size: 10 residues. With 4 bases removed from V and 7 bases from J, the gap between germline ends came to 4 bases. Germline V gene lookup returns CDR1 SQVTM and CDR2 ANQGSEA. The CDR3 DNA reads TGCAGCGTTGGAACTGAAAAACTGTTTTTT. Its protein is CSVGTEKLFF. Full variable domain (missing parts from reference TRBV29-1 and TRBJ1-4): SAVISQKPSRDICQRGTSLTIQCQVDSQVTMMFWYRQQPGQSLTLIATANQGSEATYESGFVIDKFPISRPNLTFSTLTVSNMSPEDSSIYLCSVGTEKLFFGSGTQLSVL.

This clonotype has more than one count but fewer than ten. This rearrangement joins TRBV7-2 to TRBJ2-5; 11 bases fit TRBD2. V lost 2 bases and J lost 4; bases outside the gene matches: 12. The CDR3 length is 18 residues. Germline CDR1 reads SGHTA; CDR2 reads FQGNSA. The DNA for the CDR3 is TGTGCCAGCAGCTTAAGGGTCCGGACTAGCGGGCGCAGAGAGACCCAGTACTTC. Encoded protein: CASSLRVRTSGRRETQYF.

The table lists this clonotype with a few counts. The gene calls are TRBV12-5 and TRBJ1-5; D ambiguous. Trimming cost V 7 bases and J 7 bases, with 14 bases left between them. This CDR3 spans 13 amino acids. In germline, CDR1 is LGHNT, CDR2 FRNRAP. As DNA, the CDR3 is TGTGCTAGTGCCATGACGATGCTCCAGCCCCAGCATTTT. Encoded protein: CASAMTMLQPQHF.

In this sample, this clonotype turned up many times. This chain links TRBV29-1 with TRBJ1-1; a weak D match, TRBD1 (6 bases). Germline V gene sequence: CDR1 SQVTM, CDR2 ANQGSEA. Trimming shortened V by 7 bases and J by 0 bases, and 18 bases separated the two germline ends. The CDR3 length is 15 residues. Here the CDR3 DNA reads TGCAGCGCGCCCAAAGGGGGAGCCTTGAACACTGAAGCTTTCTTT. Translated: CSAPKGGALNTEAFF.

CDR3 in DNA: TGTGCCAGCAGTTTAGTCCCTCGGTACAATGAGCAGTTCTTC. This translates into CASSLVPRYNEQFF. V usage is TRBV12-3 or TRBV12-4 and J usage is TRBJ2-1; D call uncertain. Trimming cost V 1 base and J 4 bases, with 8 bases left between them. The CDR3 spans 14 residues.

This clonotype was detected only a few times. This chain joins TRBV4-2 and TRBJ1-6; D is unresolved. The CDR3 is 14 residues long. The V gene's germline CDR1 is LGHNA and CDR2 YNFKEQ. The ends were cut back, 1 base at V and 5 bases at J, with 6 bases in the middle. CDR3 in DNA: TGTGCCAGCAGCCAAGGCGGGAATAATTCACCCCTCCACTTT. Its protein product is CASSQGGNNSPLHF.

The J gene is TRBJ2-5, the V gene TRBV5-1, with D unresolved. The CDR3 runs 15 residues. Germline CDR1 is SGHRS and CDR2 is YFSETQ. Trimming took off 1 base at V and 1 base at J, with 11 bases between the two ends. CDR3 nucleotides: TGCGCCAGCAGCTTGTCGGCCGCATCCCAAGAGACCCAGTACTTC. It yields the protein CASSLSAASQETQYF.

The chain recombines TRBV19 with TRBJ1-4, with D unresolved. Per germline, CDR1 LNHDA and CDR2 SQIVND (reference sequence). The germline V and J ends were trimmed by 7 bases and 3 bases, with 12 bases remaining between them. This CDR3 is 14 amino acids long. The DNA for the CDR3 is TGTGCCAGTACCAGGACGGGATCTAATGAAAAACTGTTTTTT. Translating gives CASTRTGSNEKLFF.

This clonotype was recorded many times. The CDR3 protein is CSAPGQGPTEQFF. CDR3 in DNA: TGCAGTGCCCCGGGACAGGGGCCTACTGAGCAGTTCTTC. The chain joins TRBV20-1 to TRBJ2-1; 10 nucleotides line up with TRBD1. Unmatched junction bases numbered 8, after V lost 6 bases and J lost 9 bases. The CDR3 extends over 13 amino acids. Germline lookup yields CDR1 DFQATT and CDR2 SNEGSKA (reference sequence).

The chain combines TRBV25-1 with TRBJ2-1; unclear D gene. There are 11 residues in the CDR3. The germline V and J ends were trimmed by 5 bases and 9 bases, with 8 bases remaining between them. CDR1 is MGHDK and CDR2 is SYGVNS in the germline V gene. CDR3: CASSRHTEQFF. DNA for the CDR3: TGTGCCAGCAGTCGACACACTGAGCAGTTCTTC. Supplemented by reference TRBV25-1 and TRBJ2-1, the full variable domain reads EADIYQTPRYLVIGTGKKITLECSQTMGHDKMYWYQQDPGMELHLIHYSYGVNSTEKGDLSSESTVSRIRTEHFPLTLESARPSHTSQYLCASSRHTEQFFGPGTRLTVL.

This clonotype has at least ten counts. This chain connects TRBV7-9 to TRBJ2-7; 8 bases fit TRBD1. V lost 5 bases and J lost 9; bases outside the gene matches: 6. The CDR3 contains 12 residues. Germline V CDR1 and CDR2: SEHNR, FQNEAQ (reference sequence). CDR3 region: CASSSGQGRQYF. In DNA, the CDR3 is TGTGCCAGCAGCAGTGGACAGGGTCGGCAGTACTTC.

The chain couples TRBV29-1 to TRBJ2-3; D perhaps matches TRBD2 (7 bases). Trimming took off 0 bases at V and 4 bases at J, with 8 bases between the two ends. Germline CDR1 reads SQVTM; CDR2 reads ANQGSEA. The CDR3 has 13 residues. The CDR3 region is CSVEEGGADTQYF. CDR3 in DNA: TGCAGCGTTGAAGAAGGGGGGGCAGATACGCAGTATTTT.